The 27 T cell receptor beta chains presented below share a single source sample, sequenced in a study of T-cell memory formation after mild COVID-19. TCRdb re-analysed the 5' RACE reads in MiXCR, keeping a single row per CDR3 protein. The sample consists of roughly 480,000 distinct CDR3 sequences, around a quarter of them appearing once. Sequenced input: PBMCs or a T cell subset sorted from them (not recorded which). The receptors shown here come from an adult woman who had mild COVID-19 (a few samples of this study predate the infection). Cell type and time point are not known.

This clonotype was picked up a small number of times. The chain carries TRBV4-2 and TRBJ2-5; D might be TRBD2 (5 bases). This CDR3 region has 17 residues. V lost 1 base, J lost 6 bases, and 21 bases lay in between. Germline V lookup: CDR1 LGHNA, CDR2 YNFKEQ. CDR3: CASSQGNGSAVPQTQYF. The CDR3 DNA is TGTGCCAGCAGCCAAGGGAATGGTAGCGCCGTCCCCCAGACCCAGTACTTC.

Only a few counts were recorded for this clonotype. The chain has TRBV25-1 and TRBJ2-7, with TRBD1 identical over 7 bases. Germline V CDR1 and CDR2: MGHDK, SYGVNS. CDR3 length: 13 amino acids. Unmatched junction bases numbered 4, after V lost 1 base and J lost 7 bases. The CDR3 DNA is TGTGCCAGCAGTGAATGGGACAGTGGTGAGCAGTACTTC. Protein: CASSEWDSGEQYF.

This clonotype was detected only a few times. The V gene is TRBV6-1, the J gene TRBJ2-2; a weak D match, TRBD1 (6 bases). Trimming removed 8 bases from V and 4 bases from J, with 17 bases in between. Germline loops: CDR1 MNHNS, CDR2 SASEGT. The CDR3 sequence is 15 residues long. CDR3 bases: TGTGCCAGCTGCCTCGGGACAACTACCACCGGGGAGCTGTTTTTT. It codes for CASCLGTTTTGELFF.

The DNA for the CDR3 is TGTGCCAGTAGTATTCTGGACAGCCTCAATCAGCCCCAGCATTTT. This translates into CASSILDSLNQPQHF. The genes are TRBV19 and TRBJ1-5; a possible D gene is TRBD1 (6 bases). The V gene lost 3 bases and the J gene lost 3 bases, with 12 bases spanning the gap. This CDR3 has 15 residues. Per germline, CDR1 LNHDA and CDR2 SQIVND (reference sequence).

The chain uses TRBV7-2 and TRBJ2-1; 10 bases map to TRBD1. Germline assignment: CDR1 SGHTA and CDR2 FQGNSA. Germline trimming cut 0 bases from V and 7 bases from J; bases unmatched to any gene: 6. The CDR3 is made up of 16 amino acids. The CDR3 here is CASSLAGDRGRNEQFF. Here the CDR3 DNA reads TGTGCCAGCAGCTTAGCAGGGGACAGGGGAAGAAATGAGCAGTTCTTC.

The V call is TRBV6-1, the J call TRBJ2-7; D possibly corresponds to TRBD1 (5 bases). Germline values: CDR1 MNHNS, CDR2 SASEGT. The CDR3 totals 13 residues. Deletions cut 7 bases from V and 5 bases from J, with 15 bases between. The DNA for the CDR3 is TGTGCCAGCAAGGGGTCGTCTCTCGACGAGCAGTACTTC. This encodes CASKGSSLDEQYF.

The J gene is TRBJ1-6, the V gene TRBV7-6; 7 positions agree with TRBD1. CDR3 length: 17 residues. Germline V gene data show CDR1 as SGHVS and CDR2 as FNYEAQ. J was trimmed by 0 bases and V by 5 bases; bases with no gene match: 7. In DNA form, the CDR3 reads TGTGCCAGCAGCCGGGACAGACGGGGCTCCTATAATTCACCCCTCCACTTT. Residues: CASSRDRRGSYNSPLHF.

CDR3 in DNA: TGCAGCCCCGAACGGGGAGGGTTGTGGGGCGGAATGACAGATACGCAGTATTTT. Translated: CSPERGGLWGGMTDTQYF. The rearrangement links TRBV20-1 to TRBJ2-3; 7 positions agree with TRBD2. CDR3 length equals 18 residues. Germline assignment: CDR1 DFQATT and CDR2 SNEGSKA (reference sequence).

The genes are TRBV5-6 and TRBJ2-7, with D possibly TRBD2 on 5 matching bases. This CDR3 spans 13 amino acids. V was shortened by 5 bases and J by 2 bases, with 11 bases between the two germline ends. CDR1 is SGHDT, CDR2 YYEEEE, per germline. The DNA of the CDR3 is TGTGCCAGCAGAAAGGACTCCACCTACGAGCAGTACTTC. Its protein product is CASRKDSTYEQYF.

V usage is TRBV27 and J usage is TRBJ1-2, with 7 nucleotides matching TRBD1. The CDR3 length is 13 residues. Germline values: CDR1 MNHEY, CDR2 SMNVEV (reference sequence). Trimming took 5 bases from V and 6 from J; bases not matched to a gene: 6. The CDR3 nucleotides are TGTGCCAGCAGTACCAGAACAGGGGATGGCTACACCTTC. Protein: CASSTRTGDGYTF.

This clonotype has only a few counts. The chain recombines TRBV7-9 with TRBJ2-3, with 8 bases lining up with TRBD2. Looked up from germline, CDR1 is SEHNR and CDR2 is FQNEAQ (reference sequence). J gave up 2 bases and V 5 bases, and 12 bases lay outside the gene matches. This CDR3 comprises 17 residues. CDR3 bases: TGTGCCAGCAGCCCGGTTGCGATAGCGGGGCTCACAGATACGCAGTATTTT. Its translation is CASSPVAIAGLTDTQYF.

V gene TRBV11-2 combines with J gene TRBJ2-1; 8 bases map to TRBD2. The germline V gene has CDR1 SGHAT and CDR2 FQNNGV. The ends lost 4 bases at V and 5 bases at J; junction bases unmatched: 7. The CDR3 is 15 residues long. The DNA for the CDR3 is TGTGCCAGCAGCTCCACGCGGGGGGCGAACAATGAGCAGTTCTTC. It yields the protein CASSSTRGANNEQFF.

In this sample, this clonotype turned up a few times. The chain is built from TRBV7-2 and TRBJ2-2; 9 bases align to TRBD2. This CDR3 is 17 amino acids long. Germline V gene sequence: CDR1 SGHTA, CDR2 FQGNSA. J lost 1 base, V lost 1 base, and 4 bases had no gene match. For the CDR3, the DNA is TGTGCCAGCAGCTTAGGGCCTAGCGGGATGAACACCGGGGAGCTGTTTTTT. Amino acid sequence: CASSLGPSGMNTGELFF.

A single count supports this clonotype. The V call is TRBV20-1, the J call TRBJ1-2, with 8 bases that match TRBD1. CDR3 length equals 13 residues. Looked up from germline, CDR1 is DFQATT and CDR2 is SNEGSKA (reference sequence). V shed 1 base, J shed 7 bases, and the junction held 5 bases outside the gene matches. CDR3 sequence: CSARGTGLSGYTF. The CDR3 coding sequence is TGCAGTGCTAGAGGGACAGGGCTAAGTGGCTACACCTTC.

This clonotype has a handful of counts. CDR3 region: CASSKNGRPSYEQYF. Here the CDR3 DNA reads TGTGCCAGCAGTAAGAACGGCAGGCCCTCCTACGAGCAGTACTTC. The chain couples TRBV5-6 to TRBJ2-7; D ambiguous. V was clipped by 5 bases and J by 0 bases, with 15 bases between them. Germline CDR1 is SGHDT and CDR2 is YYEEEE. The CDR3 loop spans 15 amino acids.

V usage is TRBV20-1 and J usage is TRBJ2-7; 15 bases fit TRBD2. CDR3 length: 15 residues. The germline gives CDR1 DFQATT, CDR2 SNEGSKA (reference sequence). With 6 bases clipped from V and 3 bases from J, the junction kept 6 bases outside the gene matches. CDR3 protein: CSAPGLAGGDYEQYF. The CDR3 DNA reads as TGCAGTGCCCCAGGACTAGCGGGAGGGGACTACGAGCAGTACTTC.

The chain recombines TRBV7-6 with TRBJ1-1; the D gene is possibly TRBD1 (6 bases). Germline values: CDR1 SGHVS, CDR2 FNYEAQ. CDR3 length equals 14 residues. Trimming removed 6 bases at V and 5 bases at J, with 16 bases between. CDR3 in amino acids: CASREEVGATEAFF. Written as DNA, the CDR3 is TGTGCCAGCAGAGAAGAGGTGGGGGCGACTGAAGCTTTCTTT.

In nucleotides, the CDR3 is TGTGCCAGTAGTATAGGCAGGGGGGCCGGGGAGCTGTTTTTT. As protein: CASSIGRGAGELFF. This sequence joins TRBV19 and TRBJ2-2, with D perhaps TRBD1 (7 bases). The CDR3 covers 14 residues. Per germline, CDR1 LNHDA and CDR2 SQIVND (reference sequence). V dropped 1 base and J dropped 6 bases, with 9 bases sitting between them.

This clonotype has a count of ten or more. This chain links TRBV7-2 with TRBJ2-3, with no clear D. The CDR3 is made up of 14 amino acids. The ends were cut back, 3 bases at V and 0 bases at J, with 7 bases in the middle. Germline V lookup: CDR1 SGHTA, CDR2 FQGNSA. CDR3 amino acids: CASSFSESTDTQYF. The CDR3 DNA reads TGTGCCAGCAGCTTCTCAGAAAGCACAGATACGCAGTATTTT.

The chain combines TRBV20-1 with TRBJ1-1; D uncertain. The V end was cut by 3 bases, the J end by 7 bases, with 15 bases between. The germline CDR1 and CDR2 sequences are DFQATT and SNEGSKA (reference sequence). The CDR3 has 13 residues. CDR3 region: CSASLGLTGEAFF. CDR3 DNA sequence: TGCAGTGCTAGTCTTGGTCTAACGGGTGAAGCTTTCTTT.

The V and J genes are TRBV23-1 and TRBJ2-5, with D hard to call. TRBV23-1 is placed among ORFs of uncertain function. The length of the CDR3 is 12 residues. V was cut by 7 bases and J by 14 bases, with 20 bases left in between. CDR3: CASNSIGSRQYF. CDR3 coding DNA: TGCGCCAGCAACTCAATCGGGTCGAGGCAATACTTC.

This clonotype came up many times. The CDR3 sequence is CATTRPPSAEQFF. The DNA of the CDR3 is TGTGCCACCACCCGACCCCCTAGCGCGGAGCAGTTCTTC. The chain joins TRBV15 to TRBJ2-1; D might be TRBD2 (6 bases). The V end was cut by 7 bases, the J end by 10 bases, with 17 bases between. CDR1 and CDR2 (germline): LNHNV, YYDKDF (reference sequence). There are 13 residues in the CDR3.

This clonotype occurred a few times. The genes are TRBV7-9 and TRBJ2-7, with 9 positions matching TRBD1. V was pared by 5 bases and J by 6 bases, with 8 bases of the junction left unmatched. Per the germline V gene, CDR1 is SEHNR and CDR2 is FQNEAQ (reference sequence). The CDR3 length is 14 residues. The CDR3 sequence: CASSPGTGKSEQYF. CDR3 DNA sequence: TGTGCCAGCAGCCCCGGGACAGGGAAGTCCGAGCAGTACTTC.

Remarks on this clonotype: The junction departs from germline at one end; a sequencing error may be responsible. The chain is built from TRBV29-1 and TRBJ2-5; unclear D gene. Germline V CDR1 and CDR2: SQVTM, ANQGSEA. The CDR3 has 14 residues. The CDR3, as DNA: TGCAGCGTTCAAGACCCACGGGCCGGGGAGACCCAGTACTTC. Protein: CSVQDPRAGETQYF.

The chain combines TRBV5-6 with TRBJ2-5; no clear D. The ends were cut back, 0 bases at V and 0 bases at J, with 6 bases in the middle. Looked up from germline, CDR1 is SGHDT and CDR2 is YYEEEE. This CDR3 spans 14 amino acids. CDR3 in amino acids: CASSLGFYQETQYF. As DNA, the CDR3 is TGTGCCAGCAGCTTGGGGTTTTACCAAGAGACCCAGTACTTC. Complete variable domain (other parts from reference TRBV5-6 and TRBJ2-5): DAGVTQSPTHLIKTRGQQVTLRCSPKSGHDTVSWYQQALGQGPQFIFQYYEEEERQRGNFPDRFSGHQFPNYSSELNVNALLLGDSALYLCASSLGFYQETQYFGPGTRLLVL.

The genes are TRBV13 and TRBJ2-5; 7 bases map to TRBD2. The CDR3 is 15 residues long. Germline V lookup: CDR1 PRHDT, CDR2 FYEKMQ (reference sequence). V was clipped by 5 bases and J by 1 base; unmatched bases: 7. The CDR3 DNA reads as TGTGCCAGCAGCCCGCTAGCGGAGATCCAAGAGACCCAGTACTTC. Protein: CASSPLAEIQETQYF.

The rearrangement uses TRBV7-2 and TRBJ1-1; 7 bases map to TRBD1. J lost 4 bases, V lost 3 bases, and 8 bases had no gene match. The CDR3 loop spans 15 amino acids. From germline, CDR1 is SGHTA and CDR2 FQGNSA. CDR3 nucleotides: TGTGCCAGCAGCTTCCTGACAGGGTTTGGCACTGAAGCTTTCTTT. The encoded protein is CASSFLTGFGTEAFF.